The 7 T cell receptor beta chains reported below all come from one sample, sequenced in a study of blood T cells in healthy people across ages. Through a sample-barcoded 5' primer and a J-beta primer mix, a second PCR was run for roughly 7 to 11 cycles. TCRdb recomputed calls from the 5' RACE reads with MiXCR, one row per CDR3 protein. The table lists about 750,000 distinct CDR3 sequences, approximately 55% of them singletons. Sample: blood. Source of these receptors: a man older than 75 in good health.

The V call is TRBV20-1, the J call TRBJ2-7; possibly TRBD2 for D (6 bases). With 0 bases removed from V and 4 bases from J, the gap between germline ends came to 13 bases. CDR3 length: 14 amino acids. Germline CDR1 and CDR2: DFQATT and SNEGSKA (reference sequence). The CDR3 loop reads CSARDGGTIYEQYF. In DNA form, the CDR3 reads TGCAGTGCTAGAGACGGCGGGACCATTTACGAGCAGTACTTC.

As to this clonotype: A read error may produce the germline difference seen at one junction end. J is TRBJ2-1 and V is TRBV7-3, with a possible D match to TRBD2 (6 bases). CDR3 length: 15 residues. Germline CDR1 is SGHTA and CDR2 is FQGTGA. CDR3 nucleotides: TGTACCAGCAGCTTACAGGCGGGGTCCTACAATGAGCAGTTCTTC. Encoded protein: CTSSLQAGSYNEQFF. The full variable domain, in which reference TRBV7-3 and TRBJ2-1 provide the parts outside the CDR3, is GAGVSQTPSNKVTEKGKYVELRCDPISGHTALYWYRQSLGQGPEFLIYFQGTGAADDSGLPNDRFFAVRPEGSVSTLKIQRTERGDSAVYLCTSSLQAGSYNEQFFGPGTRLTVL.

J is TRBJ2-5 and V is TRBV7-6; D remains ambiguous. Germline assignment: CDR1 SGHVS and CDR2 FNYEAQ. The CDR3 loop spans 14 amino acids. V was clipped by 5 bases and J by 5 bases, with 15 bases between them. CDR3 protein: CASSPAAPRETQYF. The CDR3 DNA follows: TGTGCCAGCAGCCCGGCAGCTCCTCGGGAGACCCAGTACTTC.

The chain recombines TRBV29-1 with TRBJ2-5, with 10 positions matching TRBD1. The length of the CDR3 is 15 residues. Trimming at V came to 6 bases and at J to 2 bases, leaving 9 bases not matched to a gene. Per germline, CDR1 SQVTM and CDR2 ANQGSEA. CDR3 sequence: CSVDTGQGGQETQYF. CDR3 DNA sequence: TGCAGCGTCGATACTGGACAGGGGGGACAAGAGACCCAGTACTTC.

This chain uses TRBV12-3 or TRBV12-4 with TRBJ2-1; D may be TRBD2 (5 bases). The DNA end is a closer match to TRBJ2-7, so the J assignment may be wrong. This CDR3 is 14 amino acids long. The CDR3 spells CASSLLPGYNEQYF. DNA of the CDR3: TGTGCCAGCAGTTTATTACCGGGATACAATGAGCAGTACTTC.

This chain joins TRBV13 and TRBJ2-5; 10 nucleotides match TRBD1. Germline lookup yields CDR1 PRHDT and CDR2 FYEKMQ (reference sequence). V lost 0 bases and J lost 5; bases outside the gene matches: 3. CDR3 size: 15 residues. In nucleotides, the CDR3 is TGTGCCAGCAGCTTAGGGACAGGGGGCGTGGAGACCCAGTACTTC. Translating gives CASSLGTGGVETQYF.

The chain is built from TRBV20-1 and TRBJ2-7; D is unresolved. In germline, CDR1 is DFQATT, CDR2 SNEGSKA (reference sequence). V lost 0 bases and J 1 base, leaving 13 bases between the germline ends. CDR3 length equals 15 residues. CDR3 amino acids: CSARDYKKDSYEQYF. CDR3 nucleotide sequence: TGCAGTGCTAGAGATTATAAAAAGGATTCCTACGAGCAGTACTTC.